This note documents a single T cell receptor (beta chain) sequence. The sample originates from a study of blood T cell repertoires in COVID-19. For the study at large: Some COVID-19 samples were acute and others convalescent; all came from the United States, Italy and Spain. PBMCs, B-cell-depleted T cells, or T cells provided the cDNA or gDNA that made up the material.

Per the authors' pipeline: Reference gene primer amplification gave estimated nucleated cell counts. Method: immunoSEQ multiplex PCR; TCRdb's copy keeps in-frame clones and lacks some. The D gene and trimming were derived from the DNA, and the V and J assignments and clone size from that table. The sample consists of 200,000 or so clones, 75% to 90% of them appearing once. V lost 4 bases and J lost 1, with 16 bases in between. This CDR3 is 16 amino acids long. Germline values: CDR1 MNHEY, CDR2 SVGAGI. Recruited during active infection, patients (from Seattle) were subsequently followed longitudinally.

This rearrangement joins TRBV6-5 to TRBJ1-1, with a tentative D call TRBD1 (5 bases). The specimen was peripheral blood. This receptor was identified in a man between 25 and 39 years old with COVID-19, enrolled during active disease. CDR3 nucleotides: TGTGCCAGCAGTTCACCCCCGGGACTCCAGAACACTGAAGCTTTCTTT. Its translation: CASSSPPGLQNTEAFF.